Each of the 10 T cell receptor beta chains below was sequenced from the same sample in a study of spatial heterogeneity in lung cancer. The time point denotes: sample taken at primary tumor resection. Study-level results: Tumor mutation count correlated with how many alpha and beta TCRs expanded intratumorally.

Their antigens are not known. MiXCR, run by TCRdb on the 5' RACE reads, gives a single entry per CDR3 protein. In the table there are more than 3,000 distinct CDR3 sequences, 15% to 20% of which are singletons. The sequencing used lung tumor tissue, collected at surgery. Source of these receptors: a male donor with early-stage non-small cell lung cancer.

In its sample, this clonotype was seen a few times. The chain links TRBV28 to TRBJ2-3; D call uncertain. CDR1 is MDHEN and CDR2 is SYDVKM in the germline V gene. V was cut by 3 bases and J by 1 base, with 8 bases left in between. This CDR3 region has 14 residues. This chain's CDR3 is CASSFLAGTDTQYF. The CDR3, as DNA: TGTGCCAGCAGTTTTTTAGCAGGCACAGATACGCAGTATTTT.

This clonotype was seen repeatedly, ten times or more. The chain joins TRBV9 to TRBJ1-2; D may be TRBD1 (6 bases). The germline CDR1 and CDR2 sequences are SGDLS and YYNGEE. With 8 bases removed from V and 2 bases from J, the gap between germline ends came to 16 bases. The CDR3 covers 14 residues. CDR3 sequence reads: CASTTGGQNYGYTF. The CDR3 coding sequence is TGTGCCAGTACAACGGGAGGACAGAACTATGGCTACACCTTC.

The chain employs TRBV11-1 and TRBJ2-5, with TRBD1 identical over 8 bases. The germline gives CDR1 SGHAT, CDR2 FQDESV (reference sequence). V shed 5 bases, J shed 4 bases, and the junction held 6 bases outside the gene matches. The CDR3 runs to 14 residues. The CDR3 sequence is CASSITGGGETQYF. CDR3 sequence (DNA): TGTGCCAGCAGCATTACAGGGGGAGGAGAGACCCAGTACTTC.

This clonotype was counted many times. CDR3 amino acids: CASSVGPKNTEAFF. Written as DNA, the CDR3 is TGTGCCAGCAGCGTAGGACCGAAAAACACTGAAGCTTTCTTT. The chain employs TRBV9 and TRBJ1-1; D is uncertain. Trimming removed 0 bases at V and 2 bases at J, with 8 bases between. The CDR3 extends over 14 amino acids. Germline CDR1 is SGDLS and CDR2 is YYNGEE.

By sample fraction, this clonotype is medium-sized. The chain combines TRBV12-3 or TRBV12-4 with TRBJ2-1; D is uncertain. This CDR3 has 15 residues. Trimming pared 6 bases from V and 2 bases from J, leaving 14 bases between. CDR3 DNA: TGTGCCAGCAGCGAGGACGTGGGCCCCTACAATGAGCAGTTCTTC. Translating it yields CASSEDVGPYNEQFF.

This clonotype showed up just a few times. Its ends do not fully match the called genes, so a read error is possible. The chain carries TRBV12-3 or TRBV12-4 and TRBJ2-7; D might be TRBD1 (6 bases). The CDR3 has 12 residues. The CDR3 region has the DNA TGTGCCAGCGGGGGCGGGTTCTACGAGCAGCACTTC. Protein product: CASGGGFYEQHF.

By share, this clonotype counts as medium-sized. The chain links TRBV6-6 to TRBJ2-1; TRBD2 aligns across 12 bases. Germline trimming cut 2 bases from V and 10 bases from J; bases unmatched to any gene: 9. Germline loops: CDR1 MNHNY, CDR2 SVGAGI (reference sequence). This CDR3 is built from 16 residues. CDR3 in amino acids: CASSYDLAGGWGEQFF. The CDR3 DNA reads TGTGCCAGCAGTTACGATCTAGCGGGAGGGTGGGGGGAGCAGTTCTTC.

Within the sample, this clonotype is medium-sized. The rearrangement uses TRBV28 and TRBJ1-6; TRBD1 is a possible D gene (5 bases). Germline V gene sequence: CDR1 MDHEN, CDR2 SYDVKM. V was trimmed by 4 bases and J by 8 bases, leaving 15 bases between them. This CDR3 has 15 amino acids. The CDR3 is CASSSQEEFYSPLHF. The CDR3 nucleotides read TGTGCCAGCAGTTCACAGGAGGAGTTTTATTCACCCCTCCACTTT.

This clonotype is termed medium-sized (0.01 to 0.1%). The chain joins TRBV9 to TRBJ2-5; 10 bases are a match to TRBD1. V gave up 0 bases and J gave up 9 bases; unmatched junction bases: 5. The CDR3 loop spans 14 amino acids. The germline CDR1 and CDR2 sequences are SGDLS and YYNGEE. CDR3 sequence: CASSVGSGQGAQYF. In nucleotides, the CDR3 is TGTGCCAGCAGCGTAGGATCCGGACAGGGGGCCCAGTACTTC.

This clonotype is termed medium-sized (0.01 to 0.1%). CDR3 in amino acids: CASSLEGSGANVLTF. The CDR3 DNA reads TGCGCCAGCAGCTTGGAAGGCTCTGGGGCCAACGTCCTGACTTTC. The chain employs TRBV5-1 and TRBJ2-6; unclear D gene. The CDR3 loop spans 15 amino acids. V lost 0 bases, J lost 0 bases, and 4 bases lay in between. The V gene's germline CDR1 is SGHRS and CDR2 YFSETQ.